This T cell receptor beta chain stems from a study of T cells in localized non-small cell lung cancer. Study-wide points: Uninvolved neighboring lung showed the greatest T cell clonality, exceeding tumor. Adjacent lung exhibited a median of 57 among the 100 most abundant tumor clones. Among blood samples, higher T cell density accompanied longer overall survival. Without multi-region sequencing, intratumor heterogeneity could not be excluded.

CDR1 and CDR2 (germline): SNHLY, FYNNEI. CDR3 length: 14 amino acids. V was shortened by 3 bases and J by 1 base, with 9 bases between the two germline ends. As regards this clone: What it binds is not known.

The method was immunoSEQ multiplex PCR; TCRdb's version includes in-frame clones alone and lacks a portion of them. The sample lists 2,000 to 2,500 clones, 25% to 30% occurring once. The receptor was derived from a man aged 40 to 69 with stage II lung adenocarcinoma. The V and J genes are TRBV2 and TRBJ1-1; perhaps TRBD1 as D (5 bases). This specimen consisted of lung tumor tissue, obtained before any cancer treatment. The CDR3 spells CASSELGPNTEAFF. The CDR3 coding sequence is TGTGCCAGCAGTGAGCTGGGGCCGAACACTGAAGCTTTCTTT.